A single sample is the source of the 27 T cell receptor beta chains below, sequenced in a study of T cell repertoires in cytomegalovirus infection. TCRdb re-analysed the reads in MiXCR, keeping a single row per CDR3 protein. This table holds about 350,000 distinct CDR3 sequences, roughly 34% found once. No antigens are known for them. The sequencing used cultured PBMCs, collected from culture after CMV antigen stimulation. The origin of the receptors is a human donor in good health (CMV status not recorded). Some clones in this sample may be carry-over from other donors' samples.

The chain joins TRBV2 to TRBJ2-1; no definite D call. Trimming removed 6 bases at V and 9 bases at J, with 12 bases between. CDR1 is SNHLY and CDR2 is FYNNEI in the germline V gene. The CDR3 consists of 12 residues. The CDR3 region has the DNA TGTGCCAGCAGCCCACAAGGCGGTGAGCAGTTCTTC. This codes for CASSPQGGEQFF.

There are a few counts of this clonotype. The CDR3 region has the DNA TGCGCCAGCAGCCAAGTCAACAGCCGCACTGAAGCTTTCTTT. Translation: CASSQVNSRTEAFF. V gene TRBV4-1 combines with J gene TRBJ1-1; D gene uncertain. Trimming took 1 base from V and 4 from J, leaving 10 bases between them. In germline, CDR1 is MGHRA, CDR2 YSYEKL. The CDR3 is 14 residues long.

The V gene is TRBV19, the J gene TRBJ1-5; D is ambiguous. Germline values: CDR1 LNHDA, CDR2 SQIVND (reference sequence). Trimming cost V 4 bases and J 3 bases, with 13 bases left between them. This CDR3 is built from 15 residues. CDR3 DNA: TGTGCCAGTAGTACACCGAGACCTTACAATCAGCCCCAGCATTTT. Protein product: CASSTPRPYNQPQHF.

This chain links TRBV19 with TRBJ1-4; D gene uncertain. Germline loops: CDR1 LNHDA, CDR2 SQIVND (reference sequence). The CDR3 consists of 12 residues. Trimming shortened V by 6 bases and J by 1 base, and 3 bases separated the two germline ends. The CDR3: CASRRTNEKLFF. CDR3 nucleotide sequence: TGTGCCAGTAGGCGAACTAATGAAAAACTGTTTTTT.

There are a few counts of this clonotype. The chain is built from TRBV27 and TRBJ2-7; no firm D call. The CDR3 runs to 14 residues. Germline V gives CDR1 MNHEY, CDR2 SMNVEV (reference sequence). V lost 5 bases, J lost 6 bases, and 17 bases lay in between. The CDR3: CASSQTPGAPEQYF. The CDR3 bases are TGTGCCAGCAGTCAGACTCCCGGAGCCCCCGAGCAGTACTTC.

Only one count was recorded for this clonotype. This CDR3 reads CATTSSGDSYNEQFF. Written as DNA, the CDR3 is TGTGCCACCACTTCGAGCGGAGACTCCTACAATGAGCAGTTCTTC. The rearrangement joins TRBV15 to TRBJ2-1; perhaps TRBD2 as D (5 bases). The V and J ends lost 7 bases and 0 bases respectively, with 13 bases between them. Germline-derived CDR1 and CDR2 are LNHNV and YYDKDF (reference sequence). The CDR3 is 15 residues long. The whole variable domain, filled in from reference TRBV15 and TRBJ2-1, reads DAMVIQNPRYQVTQFGKPVTLSCSQTLNHNVMYWYQQKSSQAPKLLFHYYDKDFNNEADTPDNFQSRRPNTSFCFLDIRSPGLGDTAMYLCATTSSGDSYNEQFFGPGTRLTVL.

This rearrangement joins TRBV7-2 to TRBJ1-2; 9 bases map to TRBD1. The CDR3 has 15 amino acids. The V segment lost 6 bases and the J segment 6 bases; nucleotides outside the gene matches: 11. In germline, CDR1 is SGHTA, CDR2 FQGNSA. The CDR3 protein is CASSRPGQGRHGYTF. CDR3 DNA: TGTGCCAGCAGTCGTCCGGGACAGGGAAGACATGGCTACACCTTC.

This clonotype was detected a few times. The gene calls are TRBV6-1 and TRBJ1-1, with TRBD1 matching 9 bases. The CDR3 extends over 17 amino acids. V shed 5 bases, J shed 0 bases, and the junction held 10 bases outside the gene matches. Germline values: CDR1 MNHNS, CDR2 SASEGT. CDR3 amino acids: CASSSTGTGMVNTEAFF. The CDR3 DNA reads TGTGCCAGCAGTTCAACCGGGACAGGGATGGTGAACACTGAAGCTTTCTTT.

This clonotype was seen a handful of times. The chain's CDR3 is CASNGIAGKSDEQFF. CDR3 DNA sequence: TGTGCCAGTAACGGGATAGCGGGAAAGAGCGATGAGCAGTTCTTC. The chain links TRBV19 to TRBJ2-1; 8 nucleotides align to TRBD2. CDR3 length equals 15 residues. The V segment lost 7 bases and the J segment 8 bases; nucleotides outside the gene matches: 13. CDR1 and CDR2 (germline): LNHDA, SQIVND (reference sequence).

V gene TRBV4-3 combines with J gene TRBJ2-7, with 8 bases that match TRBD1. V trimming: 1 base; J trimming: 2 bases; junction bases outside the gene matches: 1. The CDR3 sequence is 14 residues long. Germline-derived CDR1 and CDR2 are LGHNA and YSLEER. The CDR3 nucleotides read TGCGCCAGCAGCCAAGGGACAGGGCCCTACGAGCAGTACTTC. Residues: CASSQGTGPYEQYF.

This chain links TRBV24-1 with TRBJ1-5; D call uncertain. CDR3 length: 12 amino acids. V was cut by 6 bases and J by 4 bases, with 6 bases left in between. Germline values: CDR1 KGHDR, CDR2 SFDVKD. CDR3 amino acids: CATSLPNQPQHF. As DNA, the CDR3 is TGTGCCACCAGTTTGCCAAATCAGCCCCAGCATTTT.

CDR3 amino acids: CASSLMYSEVETQYF. In DNA form, the CDR3 reads TGTGCCAGCAGCCTGATGTATTCAGAGGTCGAGACCCAGTACTTC. V and J are TRBV7-8 and TRBJ2-5; D is undetermined. The CDR3 loop spans 15 amino acids. The germline V and J ends were trimmed by 5 bases and 5 bases, with 18 bases remaining between them. The germline V gene encodes CDR1 SGHVS and CDR2 FQNEAQ.

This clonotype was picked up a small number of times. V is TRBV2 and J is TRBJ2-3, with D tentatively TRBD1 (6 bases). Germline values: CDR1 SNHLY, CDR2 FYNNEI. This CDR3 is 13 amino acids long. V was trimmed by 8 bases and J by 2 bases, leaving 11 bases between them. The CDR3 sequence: CASRDTNTDTQYF. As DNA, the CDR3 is TGTGCCAGCCGGGACACTAACACAGATACGCAGTATTTT.

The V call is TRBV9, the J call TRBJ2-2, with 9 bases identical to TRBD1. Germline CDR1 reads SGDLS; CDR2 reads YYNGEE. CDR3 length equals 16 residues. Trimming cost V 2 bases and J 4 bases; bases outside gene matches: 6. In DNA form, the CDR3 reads TGTGCCAGCAGCGTGGGACAGGGAGGGGGCACCGGGGAGCTGTTTTTT. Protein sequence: CASSVGQGGGTGELFF.

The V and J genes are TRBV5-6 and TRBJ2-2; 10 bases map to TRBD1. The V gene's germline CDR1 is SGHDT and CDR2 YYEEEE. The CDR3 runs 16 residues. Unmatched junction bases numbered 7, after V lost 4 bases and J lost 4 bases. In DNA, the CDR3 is TGTGCCAGCAGCATACGGGACAGGGGTGCCACCGGGGAGCTGTTTTTT. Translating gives CASSIRDRGATGELFF.

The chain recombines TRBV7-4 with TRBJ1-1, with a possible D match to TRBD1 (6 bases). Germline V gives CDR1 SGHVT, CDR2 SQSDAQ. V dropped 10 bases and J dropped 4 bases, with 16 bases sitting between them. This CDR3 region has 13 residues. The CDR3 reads CAKSGRGSTEAFF. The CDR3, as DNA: TGTGCCAAGTCTGGTAGGGGGAGCACTGAAGCTTTCTTT.

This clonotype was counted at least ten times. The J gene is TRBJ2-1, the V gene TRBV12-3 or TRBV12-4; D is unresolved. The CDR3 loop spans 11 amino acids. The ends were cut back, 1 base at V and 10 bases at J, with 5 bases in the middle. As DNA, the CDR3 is TGTGCCAGCAGTTTAGTTGGGGAGCAGTTCTTC. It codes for CASSLVGEQFF.

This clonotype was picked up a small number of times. CDR3 amino acids: CASSANIETGLAGIYEQYF. The CDR3 DNA reads TGTGCCAGCAGCGCGAATATTGAAACTGGACTAGCGGGAATCTACGAGCAGTACTTC. The chain carries TRBV7-8 and TRBJ2-7; the match to TRBD2 covers 12 bases. Germline V gene sequence: CDR1 SGHVS, CDR2 FQNEAQ. The CDR3 length is 19 residues. The J segment lost 3 bases and the V segment lost 5 bases, leaving 17 bases of the junction unmatched. Full variable domain (rest looked up from reference TRBV7-8 and TRBJ2-7): GAGVSQSPRYKVAKRGQDVALRCDPISGHVSLFWYQQALGQGPEFLTYFQNEAQLDKSGLPSDRFFAERPEGSVSTLKIQRTQQEDSAVYLCASSANIETGLAGIYEQYFGPGTRLTVT.

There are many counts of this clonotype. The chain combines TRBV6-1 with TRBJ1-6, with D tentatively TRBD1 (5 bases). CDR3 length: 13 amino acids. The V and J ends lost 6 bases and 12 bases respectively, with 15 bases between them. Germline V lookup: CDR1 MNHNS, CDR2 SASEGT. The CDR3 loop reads CASRSGPSLPLHF. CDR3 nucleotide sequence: TGTGCCAGCAGGTCGGGACCGAGCTTACCCCTCCACTTT.

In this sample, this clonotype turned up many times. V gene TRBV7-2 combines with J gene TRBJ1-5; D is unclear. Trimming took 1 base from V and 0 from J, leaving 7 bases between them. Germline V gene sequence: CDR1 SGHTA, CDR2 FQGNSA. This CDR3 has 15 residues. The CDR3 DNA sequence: TGTGCCAGCAGCTTAGAAGGGAGTAGCAATCAGCCCCAGCATTTT. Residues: CASSLEGSSNQPQHF.

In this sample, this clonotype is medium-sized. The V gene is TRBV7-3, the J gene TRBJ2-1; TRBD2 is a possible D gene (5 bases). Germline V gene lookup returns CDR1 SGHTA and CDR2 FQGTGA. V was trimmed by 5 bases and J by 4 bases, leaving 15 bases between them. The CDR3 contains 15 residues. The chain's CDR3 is CASSPSRGLYNEQFF. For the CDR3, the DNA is TGTGCCAGCAGCCCCAGCCGCGGGTTGTACAATGAGCAGTTCTTC.

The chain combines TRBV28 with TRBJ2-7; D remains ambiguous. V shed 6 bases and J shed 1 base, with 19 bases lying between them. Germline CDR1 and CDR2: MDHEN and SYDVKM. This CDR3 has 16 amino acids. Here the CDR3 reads CASRPSTLIVSYEQYF. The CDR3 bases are TGTGCCAGCAGACCGTCCACCCTCATAGTGTCCTACGAGCAGTACTTC.

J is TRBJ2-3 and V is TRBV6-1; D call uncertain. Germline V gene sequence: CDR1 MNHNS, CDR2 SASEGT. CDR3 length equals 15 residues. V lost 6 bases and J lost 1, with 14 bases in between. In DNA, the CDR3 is TGTGCCAGCAGCTCCCCCTTGAGCCGCACAGATACGCAGTATTTT. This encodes CASSSPLSRTDTQYF.

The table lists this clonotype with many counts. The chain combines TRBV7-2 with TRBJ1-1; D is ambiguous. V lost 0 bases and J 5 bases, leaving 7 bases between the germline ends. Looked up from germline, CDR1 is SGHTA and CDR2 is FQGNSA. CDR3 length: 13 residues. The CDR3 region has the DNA TGTGCCAGCAGCTTAGCCTTGGGTACTGAAGCTTTCTTT. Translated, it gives CASSLALGTEAFF.

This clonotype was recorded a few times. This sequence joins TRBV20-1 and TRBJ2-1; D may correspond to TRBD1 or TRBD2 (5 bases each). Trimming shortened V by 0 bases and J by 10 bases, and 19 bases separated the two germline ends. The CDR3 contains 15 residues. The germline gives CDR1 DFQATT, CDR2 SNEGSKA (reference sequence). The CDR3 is CSARDLTGPTGEQFF. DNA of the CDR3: TGCAGTGCTAGAGATTTAACGGGACCGACCGGGGAGCAGTTCTTC.

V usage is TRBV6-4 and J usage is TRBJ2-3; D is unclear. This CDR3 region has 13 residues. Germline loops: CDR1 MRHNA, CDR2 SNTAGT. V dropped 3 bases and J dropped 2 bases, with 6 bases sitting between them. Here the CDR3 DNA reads TGTGCCAGCAGTGAAGACCACACAGATACGCAGTATTTT. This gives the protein CASSEDHTDTQYF.

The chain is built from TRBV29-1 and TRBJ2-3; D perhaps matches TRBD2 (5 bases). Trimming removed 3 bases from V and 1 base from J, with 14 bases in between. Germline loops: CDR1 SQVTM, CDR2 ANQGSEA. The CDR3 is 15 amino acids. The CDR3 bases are TGCAGCGTTGATGGGGTGCACGGGGGCACAGATACGCAGTATTTT. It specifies CSVDGVHGGTDTQYF.